Presented here are 19 T cell receptor beta chains from one specimen sequenced in a study of blood T cell repertoires in COVID-19. TCRdb's copy holds only in-frame clones and misses some; the assay was immunoSEQ multiplex PCR. The sample lists about 120,000 clones, around 86% seen once, with 25% to 30% in the top ten. The sample taken for sequencing was peripheral blood. Receptor source: a woman aged 70-85 years with acute or convalescent COVID-19.

This clone has just one count. The chain is built from TRBV7-4 and TRBJ2-7; TRBD1 matches at 9 bases. CDR3 length: 12 amino acids. Unmatched junction bases numbered 4, after V lost 1 base and J lost 12 bases. The germline CDR1 and CDR2 sequences are SGHVT and SQSDAQ. The CDR3 sequence is CASSLVGQGRYF. CDR3 DNA sequence: TGTGCCAGCAGCTTAGTGGGACAGGGTCGGTACTTC.

This clone was counted a few times. The rearrangement uses TRBV6-2 or TRBV6-3 and TRBJ1-6, with a tentative D call TRBD1 (6 bases). Trimming left V 6 bases short and J 7 bases short, with 13 bases between. Germline CDR1 and CDR2: MNHEY and SVGEGT. The CDR3 has 14 residues. CDR3 residues: CASSRTASNSPLHF. DNA of the CDR3: TGTGCCAGCAGCCGGACAGCGAGCAATTCACCCCTCCACTTT.

This rearrangement joins TRBV11-2 to TRBJ2-7, with D maybe TRBD2 (5 bases). The CDR3 has 15 residues. Germline CDR1 SGHAT, CDR2 FQNNGV. V lost 0 bases, J lost 3 bases, and 12 bases lay in between. CDR3 loop: CASSLDRARGYEQYF. The DNA of the CDR3 is TGTGCCAGCAGCTTAGACCGGGCCCGGGGCTACGAGCAGTACTTC.

The chain links TRBV18 to TRBJ1-2, with a tentative D call TRBD1 (6 bases). From germline, CDR1 is KGHSH and CDR2 LQKENI. Trimming removed 3 bases from V and 8 bases from J, with 19 bases in between. The CDR3 covers 15 residues. Here the CDR3 reads CASSPGGASARGYTF. In DNA form, the CDR3 reads TGTGCCAGCTCACCCGGGGGGGCCTCCGCTAGAGGCTACACCTTC.

This chain connects TRBV29-1 to TRBJ1-2, with a possible D match to TRBD1 (6 bases). V dropped 6 bases and J dropped 4 bases, with 12 bases sitting between them. The CDR3 has 12 amino acids. Germline V gene data show CDR1 as SQVTM and CDR2 as ANQGSEA. The CDR3: CSVHQGSYGYTF. The CDR3 DNA reads as TGCAGCGTCCATCAGGGGAGCTATGGCTACACCTTC.

This sequence joins TRBV7-2 and TRBJ2-5; D unresolved. V was clipped by 2 bases and J by 2 bases, with 9 bases between them. Germline-derived CDR1 and CDR2 are SGHTA and FQGNSA. The CDR3 covers 14 residues. Written as DNA, the CDR3 is TGTGCCAGCAGCTTAATGGGCTTACAAGAGACCCAGTACTTC. Translation gives CASSLMGLQETQYF.

The genes are TRBV3-1 (or the pseudogene TRBV3-2) and TRBJ1-1; D call uncertain. V was pared by 2 bases and J by 7 bases, with 11 bases between. Germline V CDR1 and CDR2: LGHDT, YNNKEL (reference sequence). The CDR3 length is 13 residues. The CDR3: CASSQLGDGEAFF. Written as DNA, the CDR3 is TGTGCCAGCAGCCAACTGGGAGACGGTGAAGCTTTCTTT.

The V gene is TRBV27, the J gene TRBJ2-7; no firm D call. V was trimmed by 2 bases and J by 1 base, leaving 6 bases between them. This CDR3 has 13 residues. Per the germline V gene, CDR1 is MNHEY and CDR2 is SMNVEV (reference sequence). CDR3 DNA: TGTGCCAGCAGTTTACACAGTTCCTACGAGCAGTACTTC. Protein: CASSLHSSYEQYF.

V and J are TRBV12-3 or TRBV12-4 and TRBJ2-7; no firm D call. The V gene lost 7 bases and the J gene lost 7 bases, with 17 bases spanning the gap. The CDR3 consists of 13 residues. CDR3 sequence: CASTTSGAWEQYF. CDR3 bases: TGTGCCAGCACCACCTCAGGCGCCTGGGAGCAGTACTTC.

This clone is a singleton in its sample. This rearrangement joins TRBV28 to TRBJ2-5, with D possibly TRBD2 on 5 matching bases. The germline CDR1 and CDR2 sequences are MDHEN and SYDVKM. The CDR3 length is 13 residues. V lost 2 bases to trimming and J lost 3 bases, with 7 bases between them. The CDR3 spells CASSLTAEETQYF. CDR3 nucleotide sequence: TGTGCCAGCAGTTTAACAGCGGAAGAGACCCAGTACTTC.

The chain couples TRBV12-5 to TRBJ2-5; 7 bases are a match to TRBD2. V lost 0 bases to trimming and J lost 4 bases; unmatched junction nucleotides: 8. The CDR3 spans 16 residues. Germline assignment: CDR1 LGHNT and CDR2 FRNRAP. The CDR3 region has the DNA TGTGCTAGTGGTTTGGTGAGGGCGGGGGTAGCAGAGACCCAGTACTTC. The encoded protein is CASGLVRAGVAETQYF.

The chain has TRBV4-1 and TRBJ2-7, with a weak D call TRBD1 (5 bases). The V and J ends lost 0 bases and 3 bases respectively, with 9 bases between them. This CDR3 has 14 amino acids. CDR1 is MGHRA, CDR2 YSYEKL, per germline. The chain's CDR3 is CASSQETGYYEQYF. DNA of the CDR3: TGCGCCAGCAGCCAAGAAACAGGCTACTACGAGCAGTACTTC.

V is TRBV5-1 and J is TRBJ1-1, with TRBD1 as a possible D gene (5 bases). Germline lookup yields CDR1 SGHRS and CDR2 YFSETQ. The CDR3 is 15 residues long. Trimming cost V 4 bases and J 3 bases, with 16 bases left between them. CDR3 coding DNA: TGCGCCAGCAGCCAGGGTTTTGGTTACGACACTGAAGCTTTCTTT. It translates to CASSQGFGYDTEAFF.

This chain joins TRBV23-1 and TRBJ2-7, with a possible D match to TRBD1 (5 bases). TRBV23-1 is identified as an open reading frame with a role that is uncertain. This CDR3 spans 16 amino acids. The V end lost 5 bases, the J end lost 3 bases, and 20 bases lay between the germline ends. The CDR3 coding sequence is TGCGCCAGCAGTTATCCCCGGCTCAGGGTTTGCTACGAGCAGTACTTC. Translating gives CASSYPRLRVCYEQYF.

The chain joins TRBV10-3 to TRBJ2-3, with 9 bases aligning to TRBD1. This CDR3 contains 14 residues. J gave up 1 base and V 4 bases, and 0 bases lay outside the gene matches. Per the germline V gene, CDR1 is ENHRY and CDR2 is SYGVKD. The CDR3, as DNA: TGTGCCATCAGTGGGACAGGGGGCACAGATACGCAGTATTTT. The encoded protein is CAISGTGGTDTQYF.

The V and J genes are TRBV7-3 and TRBJ1-5; no clear D gene. This CDR3 has 13 amino acids. The germline V and J ends were trimmed by 2 bases and 6 bases, with 8 bases remaining between them. The germline gives CDR1 SGHTA, CDR2 FQGTGA. The chain's CDR3 is CASSLLHGQPQHF. The CDR3 coding sequence is TGTGCCAGCAGCTTATTGCACGGTCAGCCCCAGCATTTT.

This chain joins TRBV28 and TRBJ2-5, with TRBD2 identical over 10 bases. J was trimmed by 1 base and V by 7 bases; bases with no gene match: 9. The CDR3 length is 16 residues. Germline-derived CDR1 and CDR2 are MDHEN and SYDVKM. CDR3 DNA: TGTGCCAGCACTAGCGGGGGAGTTGGGGGCCAAGAGACCCAGTACTTC. The encoded protein is CASTSGGVGGQETQYF.

This clone has only one observation. This chain connects TRBV6-5 to TRBJ2-1; D possibly corresponds to TRBD1 (6 bases). The germline V gene encodes CDR1 MNHEY and CDR2 SVGAGI. The CDR3 has 15 residues. The germline V and J ends were trimmed by 4 bases and 4 bases, with 14 bases remaining between them. This chain's CDR3 is CASSSQVGAYNEQFF. The CDR3 DNA follows: TGTGCCAGCAGTTCACAGGTGGGGGCATACAATGAGCAGTTCTTC.

V gene TRBV24-1 combines with J gene TRBJ2-5; TRBD2 matches 12 bases. Germline values: CDR1 KGHDR, CDR2 SFDVKD. The J segment lost 7 bases and the V segment lost 2 bases, leaving 10 bases of the junction unmatched. This CDR3 has 17 amino acids. The CDR3 DNA is TGTGCCACCAGTGATTGGCTAGCGGGGGGGTGGGAGGTGACCCAGTACTTC. Protein product: CATSDWLAGGWEVTQYF.